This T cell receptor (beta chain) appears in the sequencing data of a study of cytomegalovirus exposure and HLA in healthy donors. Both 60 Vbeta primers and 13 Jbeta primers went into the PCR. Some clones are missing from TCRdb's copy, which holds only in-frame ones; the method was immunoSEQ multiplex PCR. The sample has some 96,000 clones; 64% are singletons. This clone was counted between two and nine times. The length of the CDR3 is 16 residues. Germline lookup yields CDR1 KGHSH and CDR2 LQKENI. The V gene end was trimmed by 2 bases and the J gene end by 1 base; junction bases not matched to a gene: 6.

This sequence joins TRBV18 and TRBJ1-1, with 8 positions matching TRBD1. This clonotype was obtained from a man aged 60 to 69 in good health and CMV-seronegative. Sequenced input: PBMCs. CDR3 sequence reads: CASSPVPGGGNTEAFF. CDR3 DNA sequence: TGTGCCAGCTCACCAGTCCCAGGGGGCGGGAACACTGAAGCTTTCTTT.